The 11 T cell receptor beta chains below come from one sample, sequenced in a study of shared clonotypes between healthy human individuals. TCRdb keeps only in-frame clones here, not all; method: immunoSEQ multiplex PCR. Here the sample spans some 2,500,000 clones, 80% to 95% being singletons. Sequenced material: naive CD4+ T cells from PBMCs. Subset denoted: CD45RA+ positively selected. The receptors shown here come from a man aged 18 to 30 in good health. Some clones in this sample may be carry-over from other donors' samples.

The chain joins TRBV27 to TRBJ1-1; possible D gene TRBD1, 6 bases. Germline CDR1 reads MNHEY; CDR2 reads SMNVEV (reference sequence). The V gene lost 5 bases and the J gene lost 10 bases, with 20 bases spanning the gap. This CDR3 has 14 amino acids. CDR3 nucleotide sequence: TGTGCCAGCAGTCCTCTTTCAGGGGTTCGTCGAGCTTTCTTT. Residues: CASSPLSGVRRAFF.

This sequence joins TRBV10-1 and TRBJ2-7, with D tentatively TRBD1 (6 bases). Germline CDR1 reads WNHNN; CDR2 reads SYGVQD (reference sequence). CDR3 length equals 13 residues. Trimming removed 3 bases from V and 1 base from J, with 7 bases in between. CDR3 coding DNA: TGCGCCAGCAGTGACAGGGGTTCCTACGAGCAGTACTTC. As protein: CASSDRGSYEQYF.

V is TRBV27 and J is TRBJ1-3; maybe TRBD1 (6 bases). V lost 4 bases and J 4 bases, leaving 11 bases between the germline ends. The CDR3 has 14 amino acids. Germline values: CDR1 MNHEY, CDR2 SMNVEV (reference sequence). Written as DNA, the CDR3 is TGTGCCAGCAGTTCCAACAGGGTAGGAAACACCATATATTTT. Its translation is CASSSNRVGNTIYF.

V and J are TRBV28 and TRBJ1-3; D not resolved. Germline CDR1 and CDR2: MDHEN and SYDVKM. The CDR3 is made up of 13 amino acids. The V and J ends lost 7 bases and 2 bases respectively, with 9 bases between them. The CDR3 bases are TGTGCCAGCACCTCCCCCCCTGGAAACACCATATATTTT. It is translated as CASTSPPGNTIYF.

The rearrangement links TRBV6-6 to TRBJ2-1; the match to TRBD1 covers 10 bases. CDR3 size: 16 residues. The V gene's germline CDR1 is MNHNY and CDR2 SVGAGI (reference sequence). V shed 4 bases, J shed 5 bases, and the junction held 8 bases outside the gene matches. The chain's CDR3 is CASSSLGDRGDNEQFF. CDR3 sequence (DNA): TGTGCCAGCAGTTCCTTAGGGGACAGGGGCGACAATGAGCAGTTCTTC.

The CDR3: CASSFQPGLAKNIQYF. The DNA of the CDR3 is TGCGCCAGCAGCTTTCAGCCGGGGCTAGCCAAAAACATTCAGTACTTC. The chain uses TRBV5-1 and TRBJ2-4; D is tentatively TRBD1 or TRBD2 (5 bases each). The CDR3 is made up of 16 amino acids. Trimming pared 2 bases from V and 0 bases from J, leaving 12 bases between. In germline, CDR1 is SGHRS, CDR2 YFSETQ.

The chain joins TRBV7-2 to TRBJ2-5, with 7 nucleotides matching TRBD1. V lost 1 base, J lost 5 bases, and 7 bases stayed unmatched. Germline V gene data show CDR1 as SGHTA and CDR2 as FQGNSA. This CDR3 has 15 amino acids. Here the CDR3 reads CASSLGHRGPETQYF. The CDR3 bases are TGTGCCAGCAGCTTAGGACACAGGGGTCCGGAGACCCAGTACTTC.

The genes are TRBV30 and TRBJ2-7, with TRBD2 matching over 8 bases. J lost 4 bases, V lost 2 bases, and 10 bases had no gene match. The CDR3 is made up of 15 amino acids. The V gene's germline CDR1 is GTSNPN and CDR2 SVGIG (reference sequence). CDR3: CAWSTGLALPYEQYF. The CDR3 region has the DNA TGTGCCTGGAGTACCGGACTAGCCCTACCTTACGAGCAGTACTTC.

This chain joins TRBV5-4 and TRBJ2-7, with 7 bases aligning to TRBD2. The V gene end was trimmed by 3 bases and the J gene end by 7 bases; junction bases not matched to a gene: 13. The CDR3 runs 15 residues. The germline V gene encodes CDR1 SGHNT and CDR2 YYREEE (reference sequence). The CDR3, as DNA: TGTGCCAGCAGCTGGCGCCTCGGACTAGTTGGGGAGCAGTACTTC. Protein sequence: CASSWRLGLVGEQYF.

The chain carries TRBV6-1 and TRBJ2-1, with 11 positions matching TRBD2. V trimming: 1 base; J trimming: 10 bases; junction bases outside the gene matches: 6. CDR1 and CDR2 from the germline V gene are MNHNS and SASEGT. The CDR3 covers 15 residues. The CDR3 nucleotides are TGTGCCAGCAGTGAAGGTTCTAGCGGGAGGTCAGAGCAGTTCTTC. This encodes CASSEGSSGRSEQFF.

The genes are TRBV5-4 and TRBJ2-3; 8 nucleotides match TRBD2. The V and J ends lost 4 bases and 3 bases, in that order; junction bases with no gene match: 7. Germline-derived CDR1 and CDR2 are SGHNT and YYREEE (reference sequence). The CDR3 loop spans 15 amino acids. CDR3 nucleotide sequence: TGTGCCAGCAGCCTGAAGACTAGCGCGACAGATACGCAGTATTTT. This encodes CASSLKTSATDTQYF.